What follows describes a single T cell receptor (beta chain). Its antigen is not known. The TCR beta libraries were generated through quantitative 5'-RACE incorporating molecular barcodes. TCRdb analysed the 5' RACE reads with MiXCR anew, one entry per CDR3 protein. Of approximately 400,000 distinct CDR3 sequences in the sample, approximately 17% are singletons; the top ten hold 1%. This record comes from a study of CD8 T cells in ankylosing spondylitis. General study points: Apparently characteristic of ankylosing spondylitis blood was a TCR beta motif (about eight highly homologous variants). Disease-linked clones reportedly concentrated significantly in matched ankylosing spondylitis synovial fluid.

With V trimmed by 0 bases and J by 0 bases, 6 bases remained unmatched. CDR1 SGHRS and CDR2 YFSETQ come from the germline V gene. The CDR3 spans 18 residues. The V call is TRBV5-1, the J call TRBJ2-2; 9 bases are shared with TRBD1. The TCR was taken from a male donor with ankylosing spondylitis. The sample taken for sequencing was blood, either unsorted or a sorted T cell fraction (not recorded which). CDR3 DNA: TGCGCCAGCAGCTTGGTTACAGGGGGCGTTTCGAACACCGGGGAGCTGTTTTTT. Protein sequence: CASSLVTGGVSNTGELFF. The variable domain in full, with the rest retrieved from reference TRBV5-1 and TRBJ2-2, is KAGVTQTPRYLIKTRGQQVTLSCSPISGHRSVSWYQQTPGQGLQFLFEYFSETQRNKGNFPGRFSGRQFSNSRSEMNVSTLELGDSALYLCASSLVTGGVSNTGELFFGEGSRLTVL.